This T cell receptor (beta chain) was retrieved from a study of blood T cell repertoires in COVID-19. Across the whole study: Samples representing acute and convalescent COVID-19 were sourced from the United States, Italy and Spain. Sources were T cells, B-cell-depleted T cells, or PBMCs; the material itself was cDNA or gDNA.

V shed 2 bases and J 0 bases; nucleotides not matched to a gene: 5. This CDR3 region has 16 residues. From germline, CDR1 is SGHRS and CDR2 YFSETQ. The sample holds one count of this clone. In the study's own analysis: Estimates of nucleated cell counts were drawn from the amplification of reference gene primers. The assay was immunoSEQ multiplex PCR, and TCRdb's table has in-frame clones only and misses some. V and J calls and clone size are as listed in that table; D and trimming were resolved from the DNA. The data contain approximately 150,000 clones, around 91% of them seen just once; the ten biggest clones take up 3% to 3.5%.

This receptor was taken from a woman aged 55-69 years with active COVID-19. Sequencing input: peripheral blood. The chain combines TRBV5-1 with TRBJ2-3; 8 bases map to TRBD2. CDR3 protein: CASSFTGTRSTDTQYF. The CDR3 coding sequence is TGCGCCAGCAGCTTCACAGGGACTAGGAGCACAGATACGCAGTATTTT. Using reference TRBV5-1 and TRBJ2-3 for the parts outside the CDR3, the full variable domain is KAGVTQTPRYLIKTRGQQVTLSCSPISGHRSVSWYQQTPGQGLQFLFEYFSETQRNKGNFPGRFSGRQFSNSRSEMNVSTLELGDSALYLCASSFTGTRSTDTQYFGPGTRLTVL.